This T cell receptor (beta chain) derives from a study of vaccination and CD4 T cells after COVID-19. Findings of the study overall: The rise in median SARS-CoV-2-reactive clonotypes, from around 19 to 38, was not significant. In convalescent patients, 304 of 307 vaccine-specific clones were spike mono-reactive.

The treatment was: approximately nine-day PBMC culture with coronavirus spike peptide pools or control peptides (ViraFEST assay). Under the ViraFEST approach, antigen-specific T cells were expanded with peptide pools and TCRs subsequently sequenced. Half the medium was exchanged for fresh IL-2 medium on days 3 and 7. Trimming cost V 2 bases and J 5 bases, with 21 bases left between them. The CDR3 runs to 16 residues. Per the germline V gene, CDR1 is DFQATT and CDR2 is SNEGSKA (reference sequence). Remarks on this clonotype: Its antigen is still unknown.

Scientists ran DNA taken from cultured CD4+ T cells through the Oncomine TCR Beta short-read assay for sequencing. TCRdb processed the PCR reads anew with MiXCR; each CDR3 protein has one entry. This sample has over 10,000 distinct CDR3 sequences, with 76% found just once. V gene TRBV20-1 combines with J gene TRBJ1-1; no firm D call. Input material: CD4+ T cells from blood, cultured in vitro. This clonotype originated in a human donor who had recovered from COVID-19. CDR3 protein: CSARFGRRTPGTEAFF. The CDR3 coding sequence is TGCAGTGCTAGATTTGGGAGGCGGACCCCCGGTACTGAAGCTTTCTTT.